Following are 15 T cell receptor beta chains from one sample sequenced in a study of beta chain features in type 1 diabetes. Study observations and caveats: Type 1 diabetes patients had moderately but significantly shorter TCRB CDR3s in all four CD4+ subsets.

The antigens for these receptors are not known. All of the isolated RNA was reverse transcribed, so expressed TCRB transcripts were sequenced. Profiled with immunoSEQ multiplex PCR; TCRdb holds only in-frame clones, not every one. The profile covers 25,000 to 30,000 clones, with roughly 61% appearing a single time and 2% to 2.5% taken by the ten largest. Sequenced: Tregs from blood. The receptor source for this set is a woman in her 30s with type 1 diabetes.

The chain employs TRBV7-9 and TRBJ2-4; TRBD2 matches at 7 bases. The CDR3 is 17 residues long. Germline CDR1 and CDR2: SEHNR and FQNEAQ (reference sequence). V lost 1 base to trimming and J lost 6 bases; unmatched junction nucleotides: 12. This CDR3 reads CASSLGRRAGTGNIQYF. CDR3 coding DNA: TGTGCCAGCAGCTTAGGACGTCGAGCGGGAACAGGAAACATTCAGTACTTC.

The V call is TRBV27, the J call TRBJ2-3, with TRBD2 identical over 8 bases. The J segment lost 5 bases and the V segment lost 2 bases, leaving 9 bases of the junction unmatched. Germline V gene lookup returns CDR1 MNHEY and CDR2 SMNVEV (reference sequence). The CDR3 contains 16 residues. The CDR3 coding sequence is TGTGCCAGCAGTTTAATCGGGGGGGGACCTCGAGATACGCAGTATTTT. This sequence encodes CASSLIGGGPRDTQYF.

The rearrangement joins TRBV19 to TRBJ1-1, with D possibly TRBD1 on 6 matching bases. V lost 6 bases to trimming and J lost 10 bases, with 15 bases between them. From germline, CDR1 is LNHDA and CDR2 SQIVND (reference sequence). CDR3 length equals 12 residues. The DNA of the CDR3 is TGTGCCAGTAGGAGTGAGGGGGGGAGAGCTTTCTTT. Translating it yields CASRSEGGRAFF.

The rearrangement uses TRBV5-1 and TRBJ1-2, with 7 positions matching TRBD1. CDR3 length: 14 amino acids. Germline CDR1 is SGHRS and CDR2 is YFSETQ. With V trimmed by 4 bases and J by 4 bases, 7 bases remained unmatched. DNA for the CDR3: TGCGCCAGCAGCGAGACAGGGAAGGGCTATGGCTACACCTTC. Translated, it gives CASSETGKGYGYTF.

The gene calls are TRBV7-9 and TRBJ2-2, with D maybe TRBD2 (6 bases). Per the germline V gene, CDR1 is SEHNR and CDR2 is FQNEAQ (reference sequence). Trimming stripped 4 bases from V and 0 bases from J, with 15 bases between. The length of the CDR3 is 17 residues. Written as DNA, the CDR3 is TGTGCCAGCAGCTCTTACCGACCGGGAGCGAACACCGGGGAGCTGTTTTTT. The encoded protein is CASSSYRPGANTGELFF.

V gene TRBV30 combines with J gene TRBJ2-5, with no clear D. The J call may be faulty, since TRBJ2-7 better matches the DNA end. This CDR3 is built from 12 residues. Germline CDR1 and CDR2: GTSNPN and SVGIG (reference sequence). The CDR3 here is CAWSLFSYEQYF. The CDR3 coding sequence is TGTGCCTGGTCTCTCTTCTCCTACGAGCAGTACTTC.

The chain employs TRBV7-9 and TRBJ2-2; 7 bases align to TRBD2. Losses at the gene ends were 3 bases for V and 5 bases for J; bases not matched to a gene: 9. Germline V gene sequence: CDR1 SEHNR, CDR2 FQNEAQ (reference sequence). The CDR3 length is 16 residues. CDR3 protein: CASSLLGLGKTGELFF. The CDR3, as DNA: TGTGCCAGCAGCTTGCTCGGACTAGGGAAAACCGGGGAGCTGTTTTTT. Supplemented by reference TRBV7-9 and TRBJ2-2, the full variable domain reads DTGVSQNPRHKITKRGQNVTFRCDPISEHNRLYWYRQTLGQGPEFLTYFQNEAQLEKSRLLSDRFSAERPKGSFSTLEIQRTEQGDSAMYLCASSLLGLGKTGELFFGEGSRLTVL.

This clone was seen a handful of times. This chain connects TRBV5-5 to TRBJ1-2; unclear D gene. From germline, CDR1 is SGHKS and CDR2 YYEKEE (reference sequence). The CDR3 covers 14 residues. Trimming left V 4 bases short and J 4 bases short, with 14 bases between. The CDR3 protein is CASSRKGAPYGYTF. The CDR3 DNA sequence: TGTGCCAGCAGCCGAAAGGGAGCCCCCTATGGCTACACCTTC. The whole variable domain, filled in from reference TRBV5-5 and TRBJ1-2, reads DAGVTQSPTHLIKTRGQQVTLRCSPISGHKSVSWYQQVLGQGPQFIFQYYEKEERGRGNFPDRFSARQFPNYSSELNVNALLLGDSALYLCASSRKGAPYGYTFGSGTRLTVV.

V gene TRBV2 combines with J gene TRBJ1-5; the D is unclear. V dropped 1 base and J dropped 3 bases, with 10 bases sitting between them. This CDR3 is 15 amino acids long. From germline, CDR1 is SNHLY and CDR2 FYNNEI. The CDR3 region has the DNA TGTGCCAGCAGTGAAGAATCGGGGATCAATCAGCCCCAGCATTTT. It specifies CASSEESGINQPQHF.

The chain recombines TRBV18 with TRBJ2-1; TRBD2 agrees at 8 bases. Unmatched junction bases numbered 9, after V lost 6 bases and J lost 5 bases. Germline V lookup: CDR1 KGHSH, CDR2 LQKENI. The length of the CDR3 is 15 residues. As DNA, the CDR3 is TGTGCCAGCTCTCAAATCACAGCGGGGGACAATGAGCAGTTCTTC. This translates into CASSQITAGDNEQFF.

This clone was seen a single time. The gene calls are TRBV11-2 and TRBJ1-1; D remains unclear. The CDR3 is 13 residues long. Germline V gene sequence: CDR1 SGHAT, CDR2 FQNNGV. The V gene lost 3 bases and the J gene lost 3 bases, with 8 bases spanning the gap. Written as DNA, the CDR3 is TGTGCCAGCAGCTTTAATGAGGACACTGAAGCTTTCTTT. This codes for CASSFNEDTEAFF.

The chain links TRBV4-1 to TRBJ2-5, with D perhaps TRBD1 (5 bases). The J call may be faulty, since TRBJ2-7 better matches the DNA end. This CDR3 has 13 amino acids. Germline CDR1 is MGHRA and CDR2 is YSYEKL. Written as DNA, the CDR3 is TGCGCCAGCAGCCAGGCCGACAGTTACGAGCAGTACTTC. Encoded protein: CASSQADSYEQYF.

This clone was detected once. The chain recombines TRBV28 with TRBJ1-2; weak D call: TRBD1 (6 bases). CDR1 and CDR2 (germline): MDHEN, SYDVKM. Between the trimmed V and J ends, which lost 9 bases and 4 bases, there was a span of 15 bases. The CDR3 is made up of 13 amino acids. The DNA of the CDR3 is TGTGCCAGTCAGGACAGCCCCCGCTATGGCTACACCTTC. Amino acids: CASQDSPRYGYTF.

The chain carries TRBV29-1 and TRBJ1-1; TRBD1 matches 9 bases. Germline V gives CDR1 SQVTM, CDR2 ANQGSEA. Unmatched junction bases numbered 8, after V lost 7 bases and J lost 5 bases. CDR3 size: 13 residues. In DNA form, the CDR3 reads TGCAGCGCTGCGACAGGGGGGAGGACTGAAGCTTTCTTT. Its protein is CSAATGGRTEAFF.

This chain links TRBV6-1 with TRBJ2-7; D might be TRBD2 (6 bases). V gave up 2 bases and J gave up 4 bases, with 15 bases separating them. The CDR3 has 15 residues. CDR1 is MNHNS and CDR2 is SASEGT in the germline V gene. Here the CDR3 reads CASSENLGDSYEQYF. The CDR3, as DNA: TGTGCCAGCAGTGAAAATTTGGGGGACTCATACGAGCAGTACTTC.